The clone carrying this T cell receptor (beta chain) was seen just once. Its specificity is unknown. The CDR3 covers 13 residues. Germline V gives CDR1 SGHTA, CDR2 FQGNSA. V was cut by 1 base and J by 3 bases, with 4 bases left in between. These data are taken from a study of chemoradiotherapy in HPV16-positive cancers. Some clones are missing from TCRdb's copy, which holds only in-frame ones; the method was immunoSEQ multiplex PCR. The sample lists about 12,000 clones; roughly 61% were seen once. Findings and caveats of the study: HPV-specific T cells were functionally defined from only two HPV16-positive patients. Candidate HPV-specific clones and E7-related TCR motifs grew in tumor during treatment. For HPV16-positive patients, expanding HPV-responsive T cells associated with longer recurrence-free survival.

Samples were taken several times over chemoradiotherapy. This material was obtained from a patient who underwent chemoradiotherapy. This clonotype was obtained from a human donor with HPV-associated anogenital cancer. The V gene is TRBV7-2, the J gene TRBJ2-1; D unclear. This CDR3 reads CASSLDSYNEQFF. The CDR3 region has the DNA TGTGCCAGCAGCTTAGACAGCTACAATGAGCAGTTCTTC.